This is a list of T cell receptor beta chains from one sample in a study of CD8 T cells in Susac syndrome. TCRdb re-called the immunoSEQ multiplex PCR reads with MiXCR, one entry per CDR3 protein. The sample lists about 47,000 distinct CDR3 sequences; roughly 92% were seen once. The source material was CD8+ T cells from PBMCs. These receptors were collected from a human donor in good health. The CDR3 runs from the conserved cysteine through the conserved F or W. D genes are given only for firm matches. Not all rows give a size; the values are once, few, many and, for expanded clones, a class.

v_call: TRBV11-2
clone_size: .
j_call: TRBJ2-6
cdr3_length: 15
d_call: .
cdr3_aa: CASSLNPAGANVLTF
cdr3_nt: TGTGCCAGCAGCTTAAACCCCGCTGGGGCCAACGTCCTGACTTTC

v_call: TRBV3-1
clone_size: .
j_call: TRBJ2-3
cdr3_length: 21
d_call: TRBD2
cdr3_aa: CASSQDLGLAGESLSTDTQYF
cdr3_nt: TGTGCCAGCAGCCAAGATCTAGGCCTAGCGGGAGAAAGCCTCTCCACAGATACGCAGTATTTT

v_call: TRBV29-1
clone_size: once
j_call: TRBJ1-1
cdr3_length: 13
d_call: .
cdr3_aa: CSVEGGRRYEAFF
cdr3_nt: TGCAGCGTTGAAGGGGGAAGGAGATATGAAGCTTTCTTT

v_call: TRBV7-9
clone_size: .
j_call: TRBJ1-2
cdr3_length: 14
d_call: .
cdr3_aa: CASSLSTNSYGYTF
cdr3_nt: TGTGCCAGCAGCTTATCAACGAATTCCTATGGCTACACCTTC

v_call: TRBV7-8
clone_size: .
j_call: TRBJ2-1
cdr3_length: 17
d_call: .
cdr3_aa: CASSLSIEGFPYNEQFF
cdr3_nt: TGTGCCAGCAGCTTATCAATCGAGGGGTTTCCCTACAATGAGCAGTTCTTC

v_call: TRBV27
clone_size: .
j_call: TRBJ2-7
cdr3_length: 16
d_call: TRBD1
cdr3_aa: CASSVNRGLGSYEQYF
cdr3_nt: TGTGCCAGCAGTGTCAACAGGGGGCTCGGCTCCTACGAGCAGTACTTC

v_call: TRBV7-9
clone_size: .
j_call: TRBJ2-3
cdr3_length: 13
d_call: .
cdr3_aa: CASSSSLTDTQYF
cdr3_nt: TGTGCCAGCAGCTCCTCACTCACAGATACGCAGTATTTT

v_call: TRBV2
clone_size: .
j_call: TRBJ1-2
cdr3_length: 13
d_call: .
cdr3_aa: CASKGLLNYGYTF
cdr3_nt: TGTGCCAGCAAAGGGCTGCTGAACTATGGCTACACCTTC

v_call: TRBV3-1
clone_size: few
j_call: TRBJ2-7
cdr3_length: 14
d_call: .
cdr3_aa: CASSQDLVGTEQYF
cdr3_nt: TGTGCCAGCAGCCAAGATCTGGTAGGGACGGAGCAGTACTTC

v_call: TRBV13
clone_size: .
j_call: TRBJ2-7
cdr3_length: 12
d_call: TRBD1
cdr3_aa: CASSLDRNEQYF
cdr3_nt: TGTGCCAGCAGCTTGGACAGGAACGAGCAGTACTTC

v_call: TRBV29-1
clone_size: .
j_call: TRBJ2-7
cdr3_length: 15
d_call: .
cdr3_aa: CSVEDPRGTSYEQYF
cdr3_nt: TGCAGCGTTGAAGATCCCCGCGGGACGTCCTACGAGCAGTACTTC

v_call: TRBV12-3/TRBV12-4
clone_size: .
j_call: TRBJ1-2
cdr3_length: 14
d_call: TRBD1
cdr3_aa: CASSLSGQGHGYTF
cdr3_nt: TGTGCCAGCAGTTTATCGGGACAGGGCCATGGCTACACCTTC

v_call: TRBV13
clone_size: .
j_call: TRBJ2-1
cdr3_length: 15
d_call: TRBD2
cdr3_aa: CASSLLAGEGNEQFF
cdr3_nt: TGTGCCAGCAGCTTGTTAGCGGGAGAGGGCAATGAGCAGTTCTTC

v_call: TRBV4-2
clone_size: .
j_call: TRBJ1-5
cdr3_length: 15
d_call: .
cdr3_aa: CASSQDPGQGQPQHF
cdr3_nt: TGTGCCAGCAGCCAAGATCCCGGGCAAGGACAGCCCCAGCATTTT

v_call: TRBV27
clone_size: .
j_call: TRBJ2-7
cdr3_length: 15
d_call: TRBD2
cdr3_aa: CASSPTRERVYEQYF
cdr3_nt: TGTGCCAGCAGTCCTACGCGGGAGAGGGTCTACGAGCAGTACTTC

v_call: TRBV6-5
clone_size: .
j_call: TRBJ1-2
cdr3_length: 12
d_call: .
cdr3_aa: CASRTGAWGYTF
cdr3_nt: TGTGCCAGCAGGACGGGGGCGTGGGGCTACACCTTC

v_call: TRBV5-1
clone_size: .
j_call: TRBJ2-1
cdr3_length: 15
d_call: .
cdr3_aa: CASSPPKGSYNEQFF
cdr3_nt: TGCGCCAGCAGCCCACCGAAGGGGTCCTACAATGAGCAGTTCTTC

v_call: TRBV12-3/TRBV12-4
clone_size: .
j_call: TRBJ1-1
cdr3_length: 13
d_call: .
cdr3_aa: CASSLDTSYEAFF
cdr3_nt: TGTGCCAGCAGCTTGGACACTTCCTATGAAGCTTTCTTT

v_call: TRBV6-2/TRBV6-3
clone_size: .
j_call: TRBJ2-7
cdr3_length: 14
d_call: TRBD2
cdr3_aa: CASSYGGSGYEQYF
cdr3_nt: TGTGCCAGCAGTTATGGCGGGAGTGGCTACGAGCAGTACTTC

v_call: TRBV29-1
clone_size: few
j_call: TRBJ1-2
cdr3_length: 10
d_call: .
cdr3_aa: CSVQDYGYTF
cdr3_nt: TGCAGCGTTCAGGACTATGGCTACACCTTC

v_call: TRBV4-1
clone_size: .
j_call: TRBJ2-1
cdr3_length: 14
d_call: .
cdr3_aa: CASSPSSRSNEQFF
cdr3_nt: TGCGCCAGCAGCCCCTCCTCACGGTCCAATGAGCAGTTCTTC

v_call: TRBV18
clone_size: .
j_call: TRBJ1-1
cdr3_length: 15
d_call: .
cdr3_aa: CASRKTTRGDTEAFF
cdr3_nt: TGTGCCAGCCGAAAAACAACTAGGGGGGACACTGAAGCTTTCTTT

v_call: TRBV20-1
clone_size: .
j_call: TRBJ2-1
cdr3_length: 15
d_call: .
cdr3_aa: CSASPGISSYNEQFF
cdr3_nt: TGCAGTGCTAGCCCAGGGATTAGCTCCTACAATGAGCAGTTCTTC

v_call: TRBV27
clone_size: .
j_call: TRBJ2-7
cdr3_length: 13
d_call: .
cdr3_aa: CASSLFRNYEQYF
cdr3_nt: TGTGCCAGCAGTCTGTTTAGGAACTACGAGCAGTACTTC

v_call: TRBV5-1
clone_size: .
j_call: TRBJ2-7
cdr3_length: 14
d_call: TRBD2
cdr3_aa: CASHWSGRQDEQYF
cdr3_nt: TGCGCCAGCCATTGGTCCGGGAGGCAAGACGAGCAGTACTTC

v_call: TRBV24-1
clone_size: .
j_call: TRBJ2-3
cdr3_length: 11
d_call: .
cdr3_aa: CATRTADTQYF
cdr3_nt: TGTGCCACCAGGACGGCAGATACGCAGTATTTT

v_call: TRBV27
clone_size: .
j_call: TRBJ2-7
cdr3_length: 13
d_call: .
cdr3_aa: CASSLIFQREQYF
cdr3_nt: TGTGCCAGCAGTTTAATCTTTCAGCGGGAGCAGTACTTC

v_call: TRBV6-5
clone_size: .
j_call: TRBJ1-2
cdr3_length: 15
d_call: TRBD1
cdr3_aa: CASSYGDSTNYGYTF
cdr3_nt: TGTGCCAGCAGTTACGGGGACAGCACTAACTATGGCTACACCTTC

v_call: TRBV12-5
clone_size: .
j_call: TRBJ2-3
cdr3_length: 15
d_call: .
cdr3_aa: CASGLALVGTDTQYF
cdr3_nt: TGTGCTAGTGGTTTGGCCCTTGTGGGCACAGATACGCAGTATTTT

v_call: TRBV20-1
clone_size: .
j_call: TRBJ2-1
cdr3_length: 14
d_call: .
cdr3_aa: CSAKTTTAYNEQFF
cdr3_nt: TGCAGTGCGAAGACAACTACTGCCTACAATGAGCAGTTCTTC

v_call: TRBV19
clone_size: .
j_call: TRBJ1-2
cdr3_length: 13
d_call: .
cdr3_aa: CASTTLEGDGYTF
cdr3_nt: TGTGCCAGTACAACCTTGGAGGGTGATGGCTACACCTTC

v_call: TRBV25-1
clone_size: .
j_call: TRBJ1-1
cdr3_length: 15
d_call: TRBD1
cdr3_aa: CASSDPTGGRTEAFF
cdr3_nt: TGTGCCAGCAGTGACCCAACAGGGGGCAGAACTGAAGCTTTCTTT